This section outlines one T cell receptor beta chain sequence together with its context. The antigen is unknown. The sample is drawn from a study of cytomegalovirus exposure and HLA in healthy donors. In the study overall: An early release of data contained approximately 80 million unique TCRs, which came from HLA-typed donors. Study-level points and caveats: Researchers left out some V segments, among them TRBV6-2 and TRBV6-3, as indistinguishable.

V shed 3 bases and J 5 bases; nucleotides not matched to a gene: 4. The CDR3 totals 15 residues. Germline V lookup: CDR1 MNHEY, CDR2 SMNVEV (reference sequence). Amplification used 60 Vbeta primers and 13 Jbeta primers. Sequenced by immunoSEQ multiplex PCR; TCRdb stores in-frame clones only, minus some. The sample has around 100,000 clones; around 77% are singletons. V usage is TRBV27 and J usage is TRBJ1-5; 10 bases line up with TRBD1. Specimen: PBMCs. This clonotype was obtained from a man aged 45-65 years in good health and CMV-seropositive. The CDR3 loop reads CASSFGTGEHQPQHF. Here the CDR3 DNA reads TGTGCCAGCAGTTTCGGGACAGGGGAGCATCAGCCCCAGCATTTT.